The source of this TCR beta chain is a study of T-cell memory formation after mild COVID-19. J lost 5 bases, V lost 2 bases, and 5 bases had no gene match. The V gene's germline CDR1 is SGHRS and CDR2 YFSETQ. The CDR3 is 14 amino acids. TCRdb re-called the 5' RACE reads through MiXCR, storing one row per CDR3 protein. This sample has some 320,000 distinct CDR3 sequences, with about 16% found just once. The chain has TRBV5-1 and TRBJ1-1; 8 bases align to TRBD1. Sequencing used PBMCs or a T cell subset sorted from them (not recorded which). The clonotype was recovered from a man between 18 and 29 years old who had mild COVID-19 (a few samples of this study predate the infection). Cell type and time point are not known. CDR3 sequence: CASSFLQGETEAFF. The CDR3 DNA reads as TGCGCCAGCAGCTTTTTACAGGGGGAGACTGAAGCTTTCTTT.